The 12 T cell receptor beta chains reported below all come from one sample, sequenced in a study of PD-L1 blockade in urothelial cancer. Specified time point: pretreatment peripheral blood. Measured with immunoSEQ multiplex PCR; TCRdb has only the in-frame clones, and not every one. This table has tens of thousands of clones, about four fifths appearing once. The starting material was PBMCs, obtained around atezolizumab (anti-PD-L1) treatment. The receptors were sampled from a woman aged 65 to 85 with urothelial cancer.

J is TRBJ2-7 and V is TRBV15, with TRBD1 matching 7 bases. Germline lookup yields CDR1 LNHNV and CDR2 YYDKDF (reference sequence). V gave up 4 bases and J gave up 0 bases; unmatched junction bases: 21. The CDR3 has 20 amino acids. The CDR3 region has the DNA TGTGCCACCAGCACAGACGACAGGGACGAGACCTCGCAGGGCTCCTACGAGCAGTACTTC. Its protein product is CATSTDDRDETSQGSYEQYF.

The CDR3 nucleotides are TGCGCCAGCAGCCCGACACCGGGACAGGGAGCCTACGAGCAGTACTTC. This sequence encodes CASSPTPGQGAYEQYF. The chain employs TRBV4-1 and TRBJ2-7, with 9 bases identical to TRBD1. There are 16 residues in the CDR3. The V segment lost 4 bases and the J segment 2 bases; nucleotides outside the gene matches: 9. Germline V gives CDR1 MGHRA, CDR2 YSYEKL.

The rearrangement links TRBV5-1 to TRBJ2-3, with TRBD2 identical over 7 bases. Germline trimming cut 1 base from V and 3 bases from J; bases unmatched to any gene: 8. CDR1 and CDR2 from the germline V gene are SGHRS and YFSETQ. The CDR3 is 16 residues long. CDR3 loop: CASSLLSSGRTDTQYF. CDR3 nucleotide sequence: TGCGCCAGCAGCTTGCTGTCTAGCGGAAGAACAGATACGCAGTATTTT.

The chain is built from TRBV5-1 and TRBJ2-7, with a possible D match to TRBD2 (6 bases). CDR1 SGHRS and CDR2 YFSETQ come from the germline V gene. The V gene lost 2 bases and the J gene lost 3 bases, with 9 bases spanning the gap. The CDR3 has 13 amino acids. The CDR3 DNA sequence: TGCGCCAGCAGCTTTTCGGGAGTCTACGAGCAGTACTTC. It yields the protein CASSFSGVYEQYF. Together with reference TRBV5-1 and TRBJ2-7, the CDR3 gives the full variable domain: KAGVTQTPRYLIKTRGQQVTLSCSPISGHRSVSWYQQTPGQGLQFLFEYFSETQRNKGNFPGRFSGRQFSNSRSEMNVSTLELGDSALYLCASSFSGVYEQYFGPGTRLTVT.

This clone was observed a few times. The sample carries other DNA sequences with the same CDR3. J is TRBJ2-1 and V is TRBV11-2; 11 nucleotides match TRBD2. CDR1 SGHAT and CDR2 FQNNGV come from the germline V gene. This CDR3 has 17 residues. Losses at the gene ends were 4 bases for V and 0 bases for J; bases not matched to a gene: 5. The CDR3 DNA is TGTGCCAGCAGCTCCGGGACTAGCGGTAGCTCCTACAATGAGCAGTTCTTC. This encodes CASSSGTSGSSYNEQFF.

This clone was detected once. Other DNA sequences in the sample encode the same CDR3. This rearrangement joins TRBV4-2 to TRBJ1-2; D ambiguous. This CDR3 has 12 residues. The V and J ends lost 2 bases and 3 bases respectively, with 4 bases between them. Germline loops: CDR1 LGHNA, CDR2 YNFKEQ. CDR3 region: CASSQRDYGYTF. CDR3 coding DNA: TGTGCCAGCAGCCAACGGGACTATGGCTACACCTTC.

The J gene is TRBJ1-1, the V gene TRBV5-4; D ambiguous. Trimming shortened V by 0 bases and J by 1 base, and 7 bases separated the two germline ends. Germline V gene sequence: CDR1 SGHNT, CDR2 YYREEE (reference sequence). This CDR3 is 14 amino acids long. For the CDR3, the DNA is TGTGCCAGCAGCTTGGTTCTAGGGAACACTGAAGCTTTCTTT. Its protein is CASSLVLGNTEAFF.

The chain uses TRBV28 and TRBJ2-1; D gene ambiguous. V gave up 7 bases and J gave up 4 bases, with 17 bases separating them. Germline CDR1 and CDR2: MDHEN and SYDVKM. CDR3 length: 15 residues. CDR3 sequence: CASNPSGSLYNEQFF. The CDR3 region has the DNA TGTGCCAGCAACCCCTCAGGTTCCCTATACAATGAGCAGTTCTTC.

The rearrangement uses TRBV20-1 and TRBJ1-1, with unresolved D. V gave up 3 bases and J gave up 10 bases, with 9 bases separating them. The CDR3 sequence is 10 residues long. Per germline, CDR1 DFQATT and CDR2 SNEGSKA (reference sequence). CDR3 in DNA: TGCAGTGCTAGGAGGGAGGGAGCTTTCTTT. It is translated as CSARREGAFF.

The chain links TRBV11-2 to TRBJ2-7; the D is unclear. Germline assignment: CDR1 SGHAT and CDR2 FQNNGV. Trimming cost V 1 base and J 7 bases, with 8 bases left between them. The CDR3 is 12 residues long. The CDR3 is CASSLGLGEQYF. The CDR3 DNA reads TGTGCCAGCAGCTTAGGACTTGGGGAGCAGTACTTC.

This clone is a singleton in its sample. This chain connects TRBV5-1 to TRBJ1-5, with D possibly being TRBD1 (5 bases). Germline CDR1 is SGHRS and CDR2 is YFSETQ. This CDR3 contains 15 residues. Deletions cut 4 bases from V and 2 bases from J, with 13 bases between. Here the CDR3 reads CASSLQGAGNQPQHF. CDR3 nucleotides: TGCGCCAGCAGCCTCCAGGGTGCGGGCAATCAGCCCCAGCATTTT.

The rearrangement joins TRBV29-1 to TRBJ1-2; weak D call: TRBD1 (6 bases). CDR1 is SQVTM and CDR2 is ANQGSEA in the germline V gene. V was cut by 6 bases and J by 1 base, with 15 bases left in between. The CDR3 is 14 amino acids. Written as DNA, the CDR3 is TGCAGCGTATTTTCTCCGGACAGTAACTATGGCTACACCTTC. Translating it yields CSVFSPDSNYGYTF.